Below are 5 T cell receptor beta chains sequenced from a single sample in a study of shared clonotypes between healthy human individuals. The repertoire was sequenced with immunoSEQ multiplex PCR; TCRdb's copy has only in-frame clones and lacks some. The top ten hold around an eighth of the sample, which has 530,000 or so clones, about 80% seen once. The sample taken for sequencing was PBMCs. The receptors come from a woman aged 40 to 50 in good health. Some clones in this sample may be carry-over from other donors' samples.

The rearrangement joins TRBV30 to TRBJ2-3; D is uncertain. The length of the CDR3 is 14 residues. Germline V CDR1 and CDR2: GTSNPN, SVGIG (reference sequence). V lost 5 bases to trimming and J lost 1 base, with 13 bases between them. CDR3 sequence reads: CAWGDGMGTDTQYF. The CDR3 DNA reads TGTGCCTGGGGGGATGGGATGGGCACAGATACGCAGTATTTT.

The DNA for the CDR3 is TGTGCCAGCAGCTTAGAAGTTCTAGCGGGAAGGGTGGAGCAGTTCTTC. Protein: CASSLEVLAGRVEQFF. The V and J genes are TRBV7-2 and TRBJ2-1; 9 bases map to TRBD2. Trimming cost V 1 base and J 10 bases; bases outside gene matches: 11. Germline V gene data show CDR1 as SGHTA and CDR2 as FQGNSA. This CDR3 has 16 amino acids.

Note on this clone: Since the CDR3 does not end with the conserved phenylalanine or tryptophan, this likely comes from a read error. CDR3 sequence (DNA): TGTGCCAGCAAGGAACGGGGAGTCTACGAGCAGTACCTC. This codes for CASKERGVYEQYL. The gene calls are TRBV5-8 and TRBJ2-7; possibly TRBD2 for D (5 bases). The CDR3 consists of 13 residues. V dropped 6 bases and J dropped 3 bases, with 13 bases sitting between them. Germline-derived CDR1 and CDR2 are SGHTS and YDEGEE.

The DNA for the CDR3 is TGTGCCAGCAGTTTCCATATCCAGCGGTCCAATGAGCAGTTCTTC. Encoded protein: CASSFHIQRSNEQFF. The genes are TRBV28 and TRBJ2-1; D may be TRBD2 (5 bases). Germline-derived CDR1 and CDR2 are MDHEN and SYDVKM. Trimming removed 3 bases at V and 6 bases at J, with 15 bases between. This CDR3 region has 15 residues.

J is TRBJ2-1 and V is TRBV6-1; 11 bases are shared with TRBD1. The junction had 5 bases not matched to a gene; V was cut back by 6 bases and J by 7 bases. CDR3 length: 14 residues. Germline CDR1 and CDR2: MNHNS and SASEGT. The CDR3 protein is CASSRDRGLNEQFF. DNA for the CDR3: TGTGCCAGCAGCCGGGACAGGGGGTTAAATGAGCAGTTCTTC.